Listed below are T cell receptor beta chains from one sample, sequenced in a study of shared clonotypes between healthy human individuals. Sequencing was performed with immunoSEQ multiplex PCR; in TCRdb, only in-frame clones are kept and a portion is missing. The profile shows over a million clones, about 80% of them singletons. Sequencing was carried out using memory CD4+ T cells from PBMCs. These receptors were collected from a young man in good health. Some clones in this sample may be carry-over from other donors' samples. Both conserved end residues are part of each CDR3. A D gene is named only where the DNA matches it firmly. Clone size is shown for a subset of rows, as once, few, many or a class of expanded clone.

.	TRBV11-2	TRBD2	TRBJ2-7	TGTGCCAGCAGCCCTGCCGGGGCGGGAGGAGGCGAGCAGTACTTC	CASSPAGAGGGEQYF
.	TRBV28	.	TRBJ2-3	TGTGCCAGCAGCCGAGGGGGGCGCTCAGATACGCAGTATTTT	CASSRGGRSDTQYF
many	TRBV29-1	.	TRBJ1-3	TGCAGCGTTACAGTCCAATCTGGAAACACCATATATTTT	CSVTVQSGNTIYF
few	TRBV11-2	.	TRBJ2-4	TGTGCCAGCAGCGCTACCGACAACATTCAGTACTTC	CASSATDNIQYF
.	TRBV28	TRBD2	TRBJ2-2	TGTGCCAGCAGTCCTTGGGGAGCGGGAGTCACCGGGGAGCTGTTTTTT	CASSPWGAGVTGELFF
.	TRBV6-1	.	TRBJ1-3	TGTGCCAGCAGAAGGGGGTGGGACACCATATATTTT	CASRRGWDTIYF
.	TRBV10-2	.	TRBJ2-4	TGCGCCAGCAGTAGCCCCGACGGGTCCAAAAACATTCAGTACTTC	CASSSPDGSKNIQYF
few	TRBV30	.	TRBJ1-1	TGTGCCTGGAGTCTACATCGAACAGCTTTCTTT	CAWSLHRTAFF
.	TRBV7-8	.	TRBJ1-1	TGTGCCAGCAGCTTAATGGTAGTGCAGGGGACTGAAGCTTTCTTT	CASSLMVVQGTEAFF
.	TRBV5-4	.	TRBJ2-3	TGTGCCAGCAGCTTGGTGGGGGCTTACACAGATACGCAGTATTTT	CASSLVGAYTDTQYF
.	TRBV5-4	.	TRBJ1-1	TGTGCCAGCAGCTTGTCAGGGGAGATAGAAGCTTTCTTT	CASSLSGEIEAFF
once	TRBV5-8	.	TRBJ1-5	TGTGCCAGCAGCTTGGAAGGAGGACAGCCCCAGCATTTT	CASSLEGGQPQHF
many	TRBV29-1	.	TRBJ1-3	TGCAGCGTTGGGGGTTCGTTCTCTGGAAACACCATATATTTT	CSVGGSFSGNTIYF
.	TRBV28	.	TRBJ1-1	TGTGCCAGCAGTCCCCAGGTTGGAGACGCTTTCTTT	CASSPQVGDAFF
.	TRBV6-5	.	TRBJ2-3	TGTGCCAGCAGCCAGGGGCTTTATTATACGCAGTATTTT	CASSQGLYYTQYF
once	TRBV10-3	.	TRBJ1-1	TGTGCCATCAGGGGCACCAACACTGAAGCTTTCTTT	CAIRGTNTEAFF
.	TRBV7-2	TRBD1	TRBJ2-7	TGTGCCAGCAGCTCGGCCGGGACAGGGGTGTACGAGCAGTACTTC	CASSSAGTGVYEQYF
.	TRBV2	TRBD2	TRBJ2-1	TGTGCCAGCAGTGCCACTAGCGGGAGAGACTACAATGAGCAGTTCTTC	CASSATSGRDYNEQFF
once	TRBV5-5	TRBD1	TRBJ1-3	TGTGCCAGCAGCCCCCGACAGGGTACCTCTGGAAACACCATATATTTT	CASSPRQGTSGNTIYF
once	TRBV6-1	.	TRBJ1-1	TGTGCCAGCAGTGACTTCACCAGGACAGCCGGTGAGGCTTTCTTT	CASSDFTRTAGEAFF
.	TRBV6-5	.	TRBJ2-5	TGTGCCAGCACCATTCAGGGCACTTCGGGGGAGACCCAGTACTTC	CASTIQGTSGETQYF
.	TRBV2	.	TRBJ1-1	TGTGCCAGCAGTGAATTATTGAACACTGAAGCTTTCTTT	CASSELLNTEAFF
.	TRBV27	.	TRBJ1-3	TGTGCCAGCAGTTTGAATCCACCTGGAAACACCATATATTTT	CASSLNPPGNTIYF
few	TRBV6-5	TRBD1	TRBJ1-5	TGTGCCAGCAGTAGGGACAGGGGAGGTCAGCCCCAGCATTTT	CASSRDRGGQPQHF
.	TRBV7-3	TRBD2	TRBJ2-3	TGTGCCAGCAGCTTAAGCGGGAGTGGGACAGATACGCAGTATTTT	CASSLSGSGTDTQYF
few	TRBV10-2	.	TRBJ1-3	TGCGCCAGCAGGACCGGACAGGGAAACACCATATATTTT	CASRTGQGNTIYF
.	TRBV7-6	.	TRBJ2-7	TGTGCCAGCAGCCCCTCGAAGCTAAGGCAGTACTTC	CASSPSKLRQYF
.	TRBV29-1	TRBD1	TRBJ2-3	TGCAGCGTTGACTTAGGGGGCACGAACACAGATACGCAGTATTTT	CSVDLGGTNTDTQYF
once	TRBV28	.	TRBJ2-7	TGTGCCAGCGGCGTGACAAACTACGAGCAGTACTTC	CASGVTNYEQYF
.	TRBV29-1	.	TRBJ2-3	TGCAGCGTTGCCCCTACCACTGGAGGTACGCAGTATTTT	CSVAPTTGGTQYF
.	TRBV28	TRBD1	TRBJ2-7	TGTGCCAGCAGTTCCGGACAGGGATCACCCTACGAGCAGTACTTC	CASSSGQGSPYEQYF
.	TRBV28	.	TRBJ1-1	TGTGCCAGCAGTAATGGGGGCGGCACTGAAGCTTTCTTT	CASSNGGGTEAFF
.	TRBV4-3	TRBD1	TRBJ1-2	TGCGCCAGCAGCCACCCGTGGGGGGCAGGGGACAGGGACTATGGCTACACCTTC	CASSHPWGAGDRDYGYTF
.	TRBV2	.	TRBJ1-1	TGTGCCAGCAGTGCCGGGTGGTCGGAAGCTTTCTTT	CASSAGWSEAFF
.	TRBV7-9	TRBD1	TRBJ2-2	TGTGCCAGCAGTAGGGGGGGGACAGGGACCCCCGGGGAGCTGTTTTTT	CASSRGGTGTPGELFF
.	TRBV28	.	TRBJ1-6	TGTGCCAGCAGTTTAAGGGCAGCCTATAATTCACCCCTCCACTTT	CASSLRAAYNSPLHF
.	TRBV2	.	TRBJ2-1	TGTGCCAGCAGGAGGACTGCCCGTCCCCAGTTCTTC	CASRRTARPQFF
.	TRBV15	TRBD2	TRBJ2-2	TGTGCCACCAGCAGAGGGCTAGCGGGAGTTGACACCGGGGAGCTGTTTTTT	CATSRGLAGVDTGELFF
.	TRBV7-9	TRBD1	TRBJ2-6	TGTGCCAGCAGCGCCCGACAGGGTACTGGCGTCCCTGGGGCCAACGTCCTGACTTTC	CASSARQGTGVPGANVLTF
once	TRBV11-3	.	TRBJ2-3	TGTGCCAGCAGCTTGGGCTTAGAGCGGAGCACAGATACGCAGTATTTT	CASSLGLERSTDTQYF
.	TRBV28	TRBD1	TRBJ1-5	TGTGCCAGCAGTCTGACAGGGAGTGGCAATCAGCCCCAGCATTTT	CASSLTGSGNQPQHF
.	TRBV6-5	.	TRBJ2-2	TGTGCCAGCAGTTACCGGGCCGGTCGTGCCGGGGAGCTGTTTTTT	CASSYRAGRAGELFF
many	TRBV5-1	.	TRBJ1-1	TGCGCCAGCAGCCTCGACAGGATGAACACTGAAGCTTTCTTT	CASSLDRMNTEAFF
.	TRBV5-4	TRBD2	TRBJ2-1	TGTGCCAGCAGCCTGGGACTAGCGGGAGGGAATGAGCAGTTCTTC	CASSLGLAGGNEQFF
once	TRBV27	TRBD1	TRBJ1-2	TGTGCCAGCAGATCAACCGGGACAGCTAACTATGGCTACACCTTC	CASRSTGTANYGYTF
.	TRBV18	.	TRBJ1-5	TGTGCCAGCTCACCAATGGGTGCTCAGCCCCAGCATTTT	CASSPMGAQPQHF
.	TRBV28	.	TRBJ1-2	TGTGCCAGCAGTTTGGGCCCTAACTATGGCTACACCTTC	CASSLGPNYGYTF
.	TRBV5-1	.	TRBJ2-2	TGCGCCAGCAGCTTGGCGCGGGACGCCGGGGAGCTGTTTTTT	CASSLARDAGELFF
.	TRBV19	.	TRBJ1-1	TGTGCCAGTAACGGACGTTTAGGATTCACTGAAGCTTTCTTT	CASNGRLGFTEAFF
.	TRBV5-1	.	TRBJ1-1	TGCGCCAGCAGCCAACAATCGAGCGGCACTGAAGCTTTCTTT	CASSQQSSGTEAFF
many	TRBV30	TRBD2	TRBJ2-1	TGTGCCTGGAGTGTACTAGCGGGGCGTAGCTCCTACAATGAGCAGTTCTTC	CAWSVLAGRSSYNEQFF
.	TRBV27	.	TRBJ2-7	TGTGCCAGCATGGGGGGGGCTAAAGAGCAGTACTTC	CASMGGAKEQYF
few	TRBV30	TRBD2	TRBJ2-4	TGTGCCTGGAGGCTAGCGGGAGGTGAAAGCATTCAGTACTTC	CAWRLAGGESIQYF
.	TRBV7-3	.	TRBJ2-5	TGTGCCAGCAGCCAGGGTACGGGCAGCGGAGAGACCCAGTACTTC	CASSQGTGSGETQYF
.	TRBV5-5	TRBD1	TRBJ2-1	TGTGCCAGCAGCTCAGAGGGGGCAAGGTACAATGAGCAGTTCTTC	CASSSEGARYNEQFF
.	TRBV7-2	TRBD1	TRBJ2-5	TGTGCCAGCAGCTTGACAGGGGGCCAAGAGACCCAGTACTTC	CASSLTGGQETQYF
.	TRBV4-3	.	TRBJ2-7	TGCGCCAGCAGCCAAGATCCCCCTCCAAGAGCCGAGCAGTACTTC	CASSQDPPPRAEQYF
.	TRBV5-6	TRBD2	TRBJ2-7	TGTGCCAGCAGGCCCCTAGCGGGAGTCTCCTACGAGCAGTACTTC	CASRPLAGVSYEQYF
.	TRBV2	.	TRBJ2-7	TGTGCCAGCAGTGTTTTCTACGAGCAGTACTTC	CASSVFYEQYF